The 20 T cell receptor beta chains below come from one sample, sequenced in a study of blood T cell repertoires in COVID-19. Assay used: immunoSEQ multiplex PCR; TCRdb lists only in-frame clones, some missing. Among around 500,000 clones, roughly 85% were seen once, and the ten largest hold 3% to 3.5%. The source material was peripheral blood. The receptors stem from a human donor in a cohort sampled during active COVID-19.

The chain joins TRBV19 to TRBJ1-1, with D uncertain. Trimming shortened V by 5 bases and J by 1 base, and 17 bases separated the two germline ends. From germline, CDR1 is LNHDA and CDR2 SQIVND (reference sequence). This CDR3 has 16 residues. In DNA, the CDR3 is TGTGCCAGTAGTCCCCTGGGCCTGCGGGCGAACACTGAAGCTTTCTTT. Translation: CASSPLGLRANTEAFF.

The rearrangement uses TRBV5-1 and TRBJ2-7; 9 nucleotides align to TRBD1. The V gene end was trimmed by 1 base and the J gene end by 4 bases; junction bases not matched to a gene: 9. The CDR3 runs 16 residues. Germline V gene sequence: CDR1 SGHRS, CDR2 YFSETQ. The CDR3 loop reads CASSLFGTGTGYEQYF. The CDR3 DNA is TGCGCCAGCAGCTTGTTCGGTACCGGGACAGGGTACGAGCAGTACTTC.

The rearrangement links TRBV28 to TRBJ2-7; 7 nucleotides line up with TRBD2. V was clipped by 7 bases and J by 2 bases; unmatched bases: 5. The length of the CDR3 is 13 residues. Germline loops: CDR1 MDHEN, CDR2 SYDVKM. The CDR3: CASTGGSAYEQYF. The CDR3 DNA sequence: TGTGCCAGCACTGGCGGGAGTGCCTACGAGCAGTACTTC. The full variable domain, rest sourced from reference TRBV28 and TRBJ2-7, is DVKVTQSSRYLVKRTGEKVFLECVQDMDHENMFWYRQDPGLGLRLIYFSYDVKMKEKGDIPEGYSVSREKKERFSLILESASTNQTSMYLCASTGGSAYEQYFGPGTRLTVT.

This clone was counted once. The chain employs TRBV7-2 and TRBJ2-2; 7 bases are shared with TRBD1. Germline V gives CDR1 SGHTA, CDR2 FQGNSA. The CDR3 runs to 15 residues. The junction had 4 bases not matched to a gene; V was cut back by 6 bases and J by 0 bases. The CDR3 region is CASRRDSSNTGELFF. CDR3 nucleotide sequence: TGTGCCAGCAGACGGGACAGCTCGAACACCGGGGAGCTGTTTTTT.

The rearrangement joins TRBV10-1 to TRBJ2-7; 7 bases map to TRBD2. Germline V gene data show CDR1 as WNHNN and CDR2 as SYGVQD (reference sequence). The CDR3 runs 15 residues. CDR3: CVQILRVGGGYEQYF. The CDR3 DNA follows: TGCGTCCAGATCCTTCGGGTTGGGGGAGGGTACGAGCAGTACTTC.

V and J are TRBV11-2 and TRBJ2-7, with TRBD1 matching 9 bases. The CDR3 covers 16 residues. Germline-derived CDR1 and CDR2 are SGHAT and FQNNGV. The V segment lost 1 base and the J segment 0 bases; nucleotides outside the gene matches: 4. The CDR3 nucleotides are TGTGCCAGCAGCTTAGGGACAGGGGCTTCCTCCTACGAGCAGTACTTC. It encodes CASSLGTGASSYEQYF.

This chain uses TRBV5-1 with TRBJ2-7; 7 nucleotides match TRBD1. The CDR3 length is 14 residues. V trimming: 2 bases; J trimming: 1 base; junction bases outside the gene matches: 3. Germline CDR1 is SGHRS and CDR2 is YFSETQ. The CDR3 here is CASSLGQVSYEQYF. The CDR3 nucleotides are TGCGCCAGCAGCTTAGGACAGGTATCCTACGAGCAGTACTTC.

The genes are TRBV3-1 (or the pseudogene TRBV3-2) and TRBJ2-7; tentatively, D is TRBD1 (6 bases). Germline values: CDR1 LGHDT, CDR2 YNNKEL (reference sequence). The germline V and J ends were trimmed by 5 bases and 2 bases, with 13 bases remaining between them. The CDR3 runs to 14 residues. The CDR3 spells CASSARDKAYEQYF. CDR3 in DNA: TGTGCCAGCAGCGCCCGGGACAAAGCCTACGAGCAGTACTTC.

The CDR3 loop reads CASSWGLAGGNEQYF. CDR3 coding DNA: TGTGCCAGCAGCTGGGGACTAGCGGGAGGGAACGAGCAGTACTTC. The genes are TRBV11-3 and TRBJ2-7, with 16 bases lining up with TRBD2. CDR3 length equals 15 residues. Losses at the gene ends were 4 bases for V and 5 bases for J; bases not matched to a gene: 2. Germline CDR1 reads SGHNT; CDR2 reads YENEEA.

The V and J genes are TRBV12-3 or TRBV12-4 and TRBJ2-5; possibly TRBD2 for D (6 bases). The CDR3 runs 13 residues. Trimming shortened V by 3 bases and J by 5 bases, and 10 bases separated the two germline ends. CDR3 sequence (DNA): TGTGCCAGCAGTTTCTCGGGAGTTGAGACCCAGTACTTC. It encodes CASSFSGVETQYF.

The chain has TRBV10-3 and TRBJ1-1, with a possible D match to TRBD1 (5 bases). The ends were cut back, 4 bases at V and 1 base at J, with 10 bases in the middle. The CDR3 runs to 14 residues. The V gene's germline CDR1 is ENHRY and CDR2 SYGVKD. CDR3: CAISGGQPNTEAFF. The CDR3 DNA is TGTGCCATCAGTGGGGGCCAGCCGAACACTGAAGCTTTCTTT.

The DNA of the CDR3 is TGTGCCACCTCCGACAGACCTAACTATGGCTACACCTTC. Its translation: CATSDRPNYGYTF. The chain couples TRBV5-6 to TRBJ1-2; a weak D match, TRBD1 (5 bases). The germline V gene has CDR1 SGHDT and CDR2 YYEEEE. The CDR3 totals 13 residues. V was shortened by 9 bases and J by 0 bases, with 12 bases between the two germline ends.

This chain links TRBV28 with TRBJ2-7, with 7 nucleotides matching TRBD2. The germline CDR1 and CDR2 sequences are MDHEN and SYDVKM. Trimming removed 2 bases from V and 9 bases from J; junction bases left unmatched: 10. The CDR3 consists of 14 residues. The CDR3 reads CASSLVQREIGQYF. The CDR3 nucleotides are TGTGCCAGCAGTTTAGTCCAGCGGGAAATTGGGCAGTACTTC.

The chain links TRBV28 to TRBJ2-1, with 10 nucleotides matching TRBD2. This CDR3 has 16 residues. The germline V gene has CDR1 MDHEN and CDR2 SYDVKM. V gave up 3 bases and J gave up 3 bases; unmatched junction bases: 5. The CDR3 nucleotides are TGTGCCAGCAGTTTGTCTAGCGGGAGTTACTACAATGAGCAGTTCTTC. It yields the protein CASSLSSGSYYNEQFF.

The genes are TRBV19 and TRBJ1-1; 11 bases agree with TRBD1. The CDR3 has 16 residues. V dropped 6 bases and J dropped 7; count of bases not matched to a gene: 13. The germline V gene has CDR1 LNHDA and CDR2 SQIVND (reference sequence). This chain's CDR3 is CASRPSSWDRGVEAFF. CDR3 nucleotide sequence: TGTGCCAGTAGGCCGTCTAGTTGGGACAGGGGGGTTGAAGCTTTCTTT. The variable domain in full, with the rest retrieved from reference TRBV19 and TRBJ1-1, is DGGITQSPKYLFRKEGQNVTLSCEQNLNHDAMYWYRQDPGQGLRLIYYSQIVNDFQKGDIAEGYSVSREKKESFPLTVTSAQKNPTAFYLCASRPSSWDRGVEAFFGQGTRLTVV.

The chain links TRBV19 to TRBJ2-1, with 7 bases identical to TRBD1. In germline, CDR1 is LNHDA, CDR2 SQIVND (reference sequence). The CDR3 loop spans 16 amino acids. J lost 12 bases, V lost 0 bases, and 14 bases had no gene match. This CDR3 is CASSIDRTGEPLGQFF. CDR3 nucleotides: TGTGCCAGTAGTATAGATCGGACAGGCGAACCGTTGGGGCAGTTCTTC.

A few counts support this clone. The chain joins TRBV6-5 to TRBJ1-1, with D unresolved. CDR3 length: 15 residues. Looked up from germline, CDR1 is MNHEY and CDR2 is SVGAGI. Deletions cut 0 bases from V and 7 bases from J, with 15 bases between. The CDR3 coding sequence is TGTGCCAGCAGTTACTCAGGGCCAGCGCGGGGTGAAGCTTTCTTT. Amino acid sequence: CASSYSGPARGEAFF.

This chain uses TRBV7-3 with TRBJ2-4; 12 bases are a match to TRBD2. The CDR3 has 18 residues. J was trimmed by 5 bases and V by 1 base; bases with no gene match: 9. Germline V CDR1 and CDR2: SGHTA, FQGTGA. For the CDR3, the DNA is TGTGCCAGCAGCTTAAGGCGGCTAGCGGGAGGGCCTGAAAACATTCAGTACTTC. Its translation: CASSLRRLAGGPENIQYF.

The genes are TRBV28 and TRBJ1-1; D call uncertain. The CDR3 runs 12 residues. V lost 6 bases to trimming and J lost 9 bases, with 14 bases between them. Germline CDR1 reads MDHEN; CDR2 reads SYDVKM. For the CDR3, the DNA is TGTGCCAGCAGACAACCGTTGACACAAGCTTTCTTT. Amino acids: CASRQPLTQAFF. The variable domain in full, completed from reference TRBV28 and TRBJ1-1, reads DVKVTQSSRYLVKRTGEKVFLECVQDMDHENMFWYRQDPGLGLRLIYFSYDVKMKEKGDIPEGYSVSREKKERFSLILESASTNQTSMYLCASRQPLTQAFFGQGTRLTVV.

The sample holds a few counts of this clone. The rearrangement uses TRBV28 and TRBJ2-1; D might be TRBD1 (6 bases). With 4 bases removed from V and 0 bases from J, the gap between germline ends came to 19 bases. CDR3 length: 18 amino acids. Germline lookup yields CDR1 MDHEN and CDR2 SYDVKM. CDR3 bases: TGTGCCAGCAGTTCCCGCAGTGGGACACAAAGCTCCTACAATGAGCAGTTCTTC. This sequence encodes CASSSRSGTQSSYNEQFF.